The clone carrying this T cell receptor beta chain was seen only a few times. Its specificity is not known. Primers used in a second PCR of roughly 7 to 11 cycles were a sample-barcoded 5' primer and a J-beta primer mix. TCRdb itself ran the 5' RACE reads through MiXCR, one entry per CDR3 protein. The table shows under 1,000,000 distinct CDR3 sequences, with around 36% occurring only once. This specimen belongs to a study of blood T cells in healthy people across ages. Turning to the study itself: There was about one barcoded beta molecule captured by template switching per two T cells.

The study's findings and limits: Donors of long life had a larger count of naive CD4+ cells and greater diversity than aged donors.

The germline gives CDR1 SGHTA, CDR2 FQGNSA. CDR3 size: 15 residues. V was clipped by 2 bases and J by 5 bases, with 15 bases between them. Input material: blood. The clonotype originates from a man younger than 35 in good health. The rearrangement links TRBV7-2 to TRBJ2-5; either TRBD1 or TRBD2 may supply D (5 bases each). The CDR3 protein is CASSLSGSRRETQYF. In DNA, the CDR3 is TGTGCCAGCAGCTTATCAGGGAGCAGGAGGGAGACCCAGTACTTC.